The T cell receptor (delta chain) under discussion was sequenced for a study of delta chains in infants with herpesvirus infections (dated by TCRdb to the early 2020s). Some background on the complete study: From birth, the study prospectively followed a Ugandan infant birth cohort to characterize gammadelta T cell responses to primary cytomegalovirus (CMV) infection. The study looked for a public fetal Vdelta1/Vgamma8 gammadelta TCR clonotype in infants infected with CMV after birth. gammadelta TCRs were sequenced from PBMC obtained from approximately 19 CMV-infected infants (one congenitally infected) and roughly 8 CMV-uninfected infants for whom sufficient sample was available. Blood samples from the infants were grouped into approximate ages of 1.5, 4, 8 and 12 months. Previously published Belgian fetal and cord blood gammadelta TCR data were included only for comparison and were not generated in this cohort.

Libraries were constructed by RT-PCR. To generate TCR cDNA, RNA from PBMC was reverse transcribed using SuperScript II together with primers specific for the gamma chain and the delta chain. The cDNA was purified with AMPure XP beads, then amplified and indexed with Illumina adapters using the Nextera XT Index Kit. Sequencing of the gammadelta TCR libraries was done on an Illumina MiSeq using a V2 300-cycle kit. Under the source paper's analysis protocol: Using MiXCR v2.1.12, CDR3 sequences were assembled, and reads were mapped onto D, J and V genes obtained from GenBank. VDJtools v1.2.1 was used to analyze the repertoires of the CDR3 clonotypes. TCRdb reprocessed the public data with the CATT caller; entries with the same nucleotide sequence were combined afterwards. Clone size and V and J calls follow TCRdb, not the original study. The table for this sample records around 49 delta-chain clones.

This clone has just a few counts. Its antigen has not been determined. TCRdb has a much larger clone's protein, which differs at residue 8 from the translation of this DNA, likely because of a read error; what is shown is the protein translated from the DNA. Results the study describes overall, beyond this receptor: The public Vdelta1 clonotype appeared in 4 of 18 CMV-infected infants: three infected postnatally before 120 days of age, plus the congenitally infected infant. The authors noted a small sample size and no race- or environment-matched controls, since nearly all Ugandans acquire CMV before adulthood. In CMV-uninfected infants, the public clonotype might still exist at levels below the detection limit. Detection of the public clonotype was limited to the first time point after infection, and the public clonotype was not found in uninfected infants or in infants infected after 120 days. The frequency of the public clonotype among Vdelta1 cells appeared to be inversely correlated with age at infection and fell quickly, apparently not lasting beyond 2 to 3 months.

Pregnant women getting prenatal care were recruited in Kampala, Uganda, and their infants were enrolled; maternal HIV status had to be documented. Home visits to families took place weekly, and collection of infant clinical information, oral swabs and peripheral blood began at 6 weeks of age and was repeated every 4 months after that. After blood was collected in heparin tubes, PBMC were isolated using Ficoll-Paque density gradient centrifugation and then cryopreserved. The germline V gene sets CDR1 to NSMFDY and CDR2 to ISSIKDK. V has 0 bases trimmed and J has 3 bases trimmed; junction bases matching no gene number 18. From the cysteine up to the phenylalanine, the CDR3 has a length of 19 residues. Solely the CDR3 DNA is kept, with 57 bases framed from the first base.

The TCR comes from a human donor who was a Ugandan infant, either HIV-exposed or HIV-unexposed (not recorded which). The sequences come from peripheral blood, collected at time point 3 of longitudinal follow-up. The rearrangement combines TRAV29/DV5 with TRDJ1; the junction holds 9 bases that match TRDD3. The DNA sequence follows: TGTGCAGCAAGCGTCTCCCCCGTCTGGGGGATGAGTGCGTCCGATAAACTCATCTTT. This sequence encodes CAASVSPVWGMSASDKLIF.